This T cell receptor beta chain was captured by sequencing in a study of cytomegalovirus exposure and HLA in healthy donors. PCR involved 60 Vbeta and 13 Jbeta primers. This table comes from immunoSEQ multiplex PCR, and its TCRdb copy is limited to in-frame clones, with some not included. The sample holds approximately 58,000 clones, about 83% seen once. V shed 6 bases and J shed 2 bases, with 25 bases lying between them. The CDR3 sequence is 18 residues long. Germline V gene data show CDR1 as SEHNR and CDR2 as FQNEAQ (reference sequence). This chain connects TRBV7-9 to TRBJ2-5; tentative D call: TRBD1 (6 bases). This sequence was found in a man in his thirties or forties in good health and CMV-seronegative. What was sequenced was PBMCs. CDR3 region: CASSKGDIGPRAQETQYF. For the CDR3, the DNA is TGTGCCAGCAGTAAGGGGGACATCGGACCGAGGGCGCAAGAGACCCAGTACTTC. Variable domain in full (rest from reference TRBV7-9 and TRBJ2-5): DTGVSQNPRHKITKRGQNVTFRCDPISEHNRLYWYRQTLGQGPEFLTYFQNEAQLEKSRLLSDRFSAERPKGSFSTLEIQRTEQGDSAMYLCASSKGDIGPRAQETQYFGPGTRLLVL.